Shown below are 15 T cell receptor beta chains from a single sample sequenced in a study of CD8 T cells in Susac syndrome. Reverse transcription used about 0.45 to 1 ug RNA and random hexamers. TCRdb called the immunoSEQ multiplex PCR reads again in MiXCR, with one record for every CDR3 protein. The top ten hold 0.1% of the sample, which has roughly 200,000 distinct CDR3 sequences, just under 95% seen once. What was sequenced was CD4+ T cells from PBMCs. The origin of the receptors is a human donor in good health.

The J gene is TRBJ1-1, the V gene TRBV7-3; 9 bases fit TRBD1. The germline V gene has CDR1 SGHTA and CDR2 FQGTGA. The CDR3 runs 12 residues. V gave up 2 bases and J gave up 11 bases; unmatched junction bases: 3. CDR3 in DNA: TGTGCCAGCAGCTTAGGGACAGGGCACGCTTTCTTT. This translates into CASSLGTGHAFF.

The chain joins TRBV3-1 to TRBJ2-2; D remains ambiguous. The germline V gene encodes CDR1 LGHDT and CDR2 YNNKEL (reference sequence). This CDR3 has 14 amino acids. Trimming took off 1 base at V and 4 bases at J, with 7 bases between the two ends. CDR3 in DNA: TGTGCCAGCAGCCAAGTGGTAGGCACCGGGGAGCTGTTTTTT. Residues: CASSQVVGTGELFF.

The chain is built from TRBV5-4 and TRBJ2-3, with D perhaps TRBD1 (6 bases). With 4 bases removed from V and 1 base from J, the gap between germline ends came to 16 bases. There are 16 residues in the CDR3. Germline V gene data show CDR1 as SGHNT and CDR2 as YYREEE (reference sequence). This CDR3 is CASSPEQGQGTDTQYF. The CDR3 DNA reads as TGTGCCAGCAGCCCGGAACAGGGTCAGGGCACAGATACGCAGTATTTT.

This clonotype was seen once. V and J are TRBV28 and TRBJ2-5; 8 nucleotides line up with TRBD2. The CDR3 consists of 14 residues. From germline, CDR1 is MDHEN and CDR2 SYDVKM. The ends lost 3 bases at V and 4 bases at J; junction bases unmatched: 4. The CDR3 here is CASSLAGGRETQYF. The CDR3 bases are TGTGCCAGCAGTTTGGCGGGAGGCAGAGAGACCCAGTACTTC.

This chain joins TRBV12-3 or TRBV12-4 and TRBJ2-7; D call uncertain. The CDR3 extends over 13 amino acids. Trimming took 1 base from V and 3 from J, leaving 7 bases between them. The CDR3 DNA sequence: TGTGCCAGCAGTTTAGTGACTGACTACGAGCAGTACTTC. This sequence encodes CASSLVTDYEQYF.

CDR3 amino acids: CASTPAGGFYEQYF. CDR3 DNA sequence: TGTGCCAGCACCCCAGCGGGAGGGTTCTACGAGCAGTACTTC. V gene TRBV28 combines with J gene TRBJ2-7, with 10 bases lining up with TRBD2. With 7 bases clipped from V and 3 bases from J, the junction kept 6 bases outside the gene matches. CDR3 length equals 14 residues. Per the germline V gene, CDR1 is MDHEN and CDR2 is SYDVKM.

The genes are TRBV2 and TRBJ2-4; 16 nucleotides line up with TRBD2. J was trimmed by 15 bases and V by 6 bases; bases with no gene match: 2. The CDR3 loop spans 12 amino acids. CDR1 and CDR2 (germline): SNHLY, FYNNEI. CDR3 region: CASRGLAGGGYF. DNA for the CDR3: TGTGCCAGCAGGGGACTAGCGGGAGGGGGGTACTTC. Based on the CDR3 plus reference TRBV2 and TRBJ2-4, the full variable domain is EPEVTQTPSHQVTQMGQEVILRCVPISNHLYFYWYRQILGQKVEFLVSFYNNEISEKSEIFDDQFSVERPDGSNFTLKIRSTKLEDSAMYFCASRGLAGGGYFGAGTRLSVL.

This chain connects TRBV28 to TRBJ2-7, with D possibly TRBD2 on 5 matching bases. Trimming took 5 bases from V and 5 from J, leaving 7 bases between them. Germline V gene data show CDR1 as MDHEN and CDR2 as SYDVKM. This CDR3 has 11 residues. CDR3 residues: CASSRRDEQYF. CDR3 nucleotide sequence: TGTGCCAGCAGTAGGCGGGACGAGCAGTACTTC.

The V gene is TRBV20-1, the J gene TRBJ2-7, with 11 positions matching TRBD2. Germline CDR1 reads DFQATT; CDR2 reads SNEGSKA (reference sequence). The ends lost 0 bases at V and 1 base at J; junction bases unmatched: 14. This CDR3 has 19 residues. The CDR3 nucleotides read TGCAGTGCTAGAGACCCGGCACTAGCGGGAGCTAGAGTGTCCTACGAGCAGTACTTC. Its protein product is CSARDPALAGARVSYEQYF.

This clonotype was seen once. Sequence at one end of the junction differs from germline and may be a read error. The chain employs TRBV7-3 and TRBJ1-1; 7 bases agree with TRBD1. The CDR3 spans 15 residues. From germline, CDR1 is SGHTA and CDR2 FQGTGA. CDR3 sequence: CASSLTGTVNTEAFF. The CDR3 nucleotides read TGTGCCAGCAGCCTAACCGGGACAGTGAACACTGAAGCTTTCTTT.

The chain combines TRBV20-1 with TRBJ1-5, with no clear D. Germline V gene lookup returns CDR1 DFQATT and CDR2 SNEGSKA (reference sequence). The CDR3 consists of 14 residues. Trimming left V 3 bases short and J 4 bases short, with 13 bases between. The CDR3 here is CSASPNSGNQPQHF. The DNA for the CDR3 is TGCAGTGCTAGTCCGAATTCGGGGAATCAGCCCCAGCATTTT.

In its sample, this clonotype was seen once. This rearrangement joins TRBV4-3 to TRBJ2-7; 13 bases align to TRBD2. The J segment lost 3 bases and the V segment lost 2 bases, leaving 4 bases of the junction unmatched. Per germline, CDR1 LGHNA and CDR2 YSLEER. The CDR3 runs to 16 residues. CDR3 bases: TGCGCCAGCAGCCAATCGACTAGCGGGAGGATCTACGAGCAGTACTTC. Encoded protein: CASSQSTSGRIYEQYF.

The genes are TRBV2 and TRBJ1-2; D not certain. Germline V gives CDR1 SNHLY, CDR2 FYNNEI. This CDR3 is built from 11 residues. Trimming removed 7 bases from V and 3 bases from J, with 6 bases in between. CDR3 protein: CASTPYYGYTF. DNA of the CDR3: TGTGCCAGCACGCCATACTATGGCTACACCTTC.

This clonotype was seen only once. The J gene is TRBJ2-1, the V gene TRBV2, with D hard to call. Germline V gene lookup returns CDR1 SNHLY and CDR2 FYNNEI. The CDR3 has 11 amino acids. V was clipped by 6 bases and J by 6 bases, with 6 bases between them. The CDR3 region has the DNA TGTGCCAGCAGGCTCTTCAATGAGCAGTTCTTC. As protein: CASRLFNEQFF. Based on the CDR3 plus reference TRBV2 and TRBJ2-1, the full variable domain is EPEVTQTPSHQVTQMGQEVILRCVPISNHLYFYWYRQILGQKVEFLVSFYNNEISEKSEIFDDQFSVERPDGSNFTLKIRSTKLEDSAMYFCASRLFNEQFFGPGTRLTVL.

The table lists this clonotype with a count of one. The V call is TRBV11-3, the J call TRBJ2-5; unclear D gene. The CDR3 extends over 12 amino acids. CDR1 SGHNT and CDR2 YENEEA come from the germline V gene. Trimming took 5 bases from V and 5 from J, leaving 9 bases between them. CDR3 in DNA: TGTGCCAGCAGCCACTCCGGGGAGACCCAGTACTTC. Translated, it gives CASSHSGETQYF. The full variable domain, rest sourced from reference TRBV11-3 and TRBJ2-5, is EAGVVQSPRYKIIEKKQPVAFWCNPISGHNTLYWYLQNLGQGPELLIRYENEEAVDDSQLPKDRFSAERLKGVDSTLKIQPAELGDSAVYLCASSHSGETQYFGPGTRLLVL.